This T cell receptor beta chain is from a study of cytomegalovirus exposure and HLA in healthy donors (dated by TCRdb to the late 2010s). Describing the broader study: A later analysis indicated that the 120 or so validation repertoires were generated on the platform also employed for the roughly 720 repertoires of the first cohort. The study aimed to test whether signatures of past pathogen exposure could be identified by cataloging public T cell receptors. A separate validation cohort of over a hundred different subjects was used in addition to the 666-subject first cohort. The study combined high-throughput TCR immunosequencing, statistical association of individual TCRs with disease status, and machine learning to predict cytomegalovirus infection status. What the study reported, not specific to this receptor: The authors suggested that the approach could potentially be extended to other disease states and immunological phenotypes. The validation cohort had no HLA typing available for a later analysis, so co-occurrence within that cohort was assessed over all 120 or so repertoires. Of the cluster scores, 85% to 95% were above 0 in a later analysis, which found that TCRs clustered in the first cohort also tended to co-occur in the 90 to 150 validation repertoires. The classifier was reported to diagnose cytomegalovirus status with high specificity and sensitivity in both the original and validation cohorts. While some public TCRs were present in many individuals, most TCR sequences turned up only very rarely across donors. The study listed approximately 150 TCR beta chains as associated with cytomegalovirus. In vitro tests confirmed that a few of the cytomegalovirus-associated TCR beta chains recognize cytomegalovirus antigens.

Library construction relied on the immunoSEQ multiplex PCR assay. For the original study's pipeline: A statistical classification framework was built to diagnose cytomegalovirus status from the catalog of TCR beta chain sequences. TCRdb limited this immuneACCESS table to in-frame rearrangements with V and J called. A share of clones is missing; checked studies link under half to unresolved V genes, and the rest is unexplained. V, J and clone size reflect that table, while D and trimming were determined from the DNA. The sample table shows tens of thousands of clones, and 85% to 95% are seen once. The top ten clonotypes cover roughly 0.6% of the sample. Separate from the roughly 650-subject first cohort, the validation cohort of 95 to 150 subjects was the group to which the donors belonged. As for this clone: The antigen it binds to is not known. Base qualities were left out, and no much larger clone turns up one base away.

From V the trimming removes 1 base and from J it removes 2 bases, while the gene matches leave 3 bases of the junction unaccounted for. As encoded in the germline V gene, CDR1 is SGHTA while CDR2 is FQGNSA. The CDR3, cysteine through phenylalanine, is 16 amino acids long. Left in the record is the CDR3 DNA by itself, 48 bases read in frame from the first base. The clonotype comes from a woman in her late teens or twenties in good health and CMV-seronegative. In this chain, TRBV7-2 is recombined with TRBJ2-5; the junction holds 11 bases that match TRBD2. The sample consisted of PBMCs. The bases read TGTGCCAGCAGCTTAGTAGCGGGGGGGGGACAAGAGACCCAGTACTTC. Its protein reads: CASSLVAGGGQETQYF.